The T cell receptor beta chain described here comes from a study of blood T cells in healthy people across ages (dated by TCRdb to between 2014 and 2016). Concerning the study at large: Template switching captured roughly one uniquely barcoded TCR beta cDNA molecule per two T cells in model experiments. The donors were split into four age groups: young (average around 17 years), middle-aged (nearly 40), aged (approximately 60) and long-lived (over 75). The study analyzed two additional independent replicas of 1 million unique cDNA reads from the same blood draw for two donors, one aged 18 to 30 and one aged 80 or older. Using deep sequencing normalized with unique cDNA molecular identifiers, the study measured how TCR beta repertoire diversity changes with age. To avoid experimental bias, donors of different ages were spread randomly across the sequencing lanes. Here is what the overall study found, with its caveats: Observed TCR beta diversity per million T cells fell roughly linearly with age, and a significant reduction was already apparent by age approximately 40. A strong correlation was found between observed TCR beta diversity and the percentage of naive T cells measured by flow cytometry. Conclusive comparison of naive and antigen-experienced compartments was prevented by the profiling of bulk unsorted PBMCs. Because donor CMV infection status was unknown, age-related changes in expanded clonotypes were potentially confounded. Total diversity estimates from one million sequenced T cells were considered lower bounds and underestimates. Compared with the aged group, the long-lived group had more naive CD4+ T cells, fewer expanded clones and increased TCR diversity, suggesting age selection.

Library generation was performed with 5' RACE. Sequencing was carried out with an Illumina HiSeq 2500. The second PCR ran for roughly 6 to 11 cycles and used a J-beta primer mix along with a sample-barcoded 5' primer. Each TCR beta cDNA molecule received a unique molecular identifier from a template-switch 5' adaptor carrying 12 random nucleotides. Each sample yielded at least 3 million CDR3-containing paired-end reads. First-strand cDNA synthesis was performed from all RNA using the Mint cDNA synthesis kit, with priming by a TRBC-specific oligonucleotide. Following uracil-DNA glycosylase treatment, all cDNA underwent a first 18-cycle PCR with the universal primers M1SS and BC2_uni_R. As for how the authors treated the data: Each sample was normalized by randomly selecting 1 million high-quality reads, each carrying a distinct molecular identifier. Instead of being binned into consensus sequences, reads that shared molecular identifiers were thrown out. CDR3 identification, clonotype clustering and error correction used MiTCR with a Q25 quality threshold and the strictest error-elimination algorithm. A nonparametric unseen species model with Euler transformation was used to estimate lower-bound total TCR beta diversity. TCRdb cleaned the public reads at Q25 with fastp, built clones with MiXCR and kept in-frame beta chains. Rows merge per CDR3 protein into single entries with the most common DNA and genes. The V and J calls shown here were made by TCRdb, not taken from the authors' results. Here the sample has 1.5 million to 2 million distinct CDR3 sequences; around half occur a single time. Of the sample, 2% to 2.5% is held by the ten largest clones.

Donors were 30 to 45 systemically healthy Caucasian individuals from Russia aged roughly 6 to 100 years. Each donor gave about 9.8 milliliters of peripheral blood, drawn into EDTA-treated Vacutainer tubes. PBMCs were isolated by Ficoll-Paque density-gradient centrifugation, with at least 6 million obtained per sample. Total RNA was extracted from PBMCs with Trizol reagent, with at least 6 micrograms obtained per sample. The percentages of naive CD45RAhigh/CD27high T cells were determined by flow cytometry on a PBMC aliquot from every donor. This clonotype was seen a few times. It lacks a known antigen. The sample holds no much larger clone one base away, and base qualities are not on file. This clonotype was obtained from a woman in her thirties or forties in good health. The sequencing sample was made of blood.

The nucleotides are TGTGCCAGCAGCGTTTATGGGACAGGATCCTACGAGCAGTACTTC. It codes for CASSVYGTGSYEQYF. The receptor chain draws on TRBV28 and TRBJ2-5; 8 bases in the middle match TRBD1. The DNA end is more similar to TRBJ2-7, so the J call may be wrong. CDR1 and CDR2 are drawn from the germline V gene: MDHEN, SYDVKM. The CDR3, cysteine through phenylalanine, is 15 amino acids long. Only CDR3 DNA remains: 45 bases, in frame from the first base.